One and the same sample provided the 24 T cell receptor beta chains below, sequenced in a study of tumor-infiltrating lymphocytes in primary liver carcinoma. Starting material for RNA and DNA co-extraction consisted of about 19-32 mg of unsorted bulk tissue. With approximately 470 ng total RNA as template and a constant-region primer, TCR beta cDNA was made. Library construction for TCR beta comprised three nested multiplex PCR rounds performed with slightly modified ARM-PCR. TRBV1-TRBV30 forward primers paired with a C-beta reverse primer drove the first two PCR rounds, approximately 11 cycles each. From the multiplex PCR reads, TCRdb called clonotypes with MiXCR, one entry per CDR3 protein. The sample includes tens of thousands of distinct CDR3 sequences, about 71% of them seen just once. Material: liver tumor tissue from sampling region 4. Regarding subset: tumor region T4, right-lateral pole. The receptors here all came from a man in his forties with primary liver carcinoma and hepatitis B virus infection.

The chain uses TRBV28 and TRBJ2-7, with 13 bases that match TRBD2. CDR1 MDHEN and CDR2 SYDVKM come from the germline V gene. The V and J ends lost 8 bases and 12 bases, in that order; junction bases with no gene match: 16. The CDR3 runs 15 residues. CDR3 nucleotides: TGTGCCAGCGGACTAGCGGGAGCCAGTCGGTACGAGTGGTACTTC. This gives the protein CASGLAGASRYEWYF. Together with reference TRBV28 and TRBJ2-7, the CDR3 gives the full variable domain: DVKVTQSSRYLVKRTGEKVFLECVQDMDHENMFWYRQDPGLGLRLIYFSYDVKMKEKGDIPEGYSVSREKKERFSLILESASTNQTSMYLCASGLAGASRYEWYFGPGTRLTVT.

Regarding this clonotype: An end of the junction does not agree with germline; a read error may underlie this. CDR3 sequence (DNA): TGTACCATCAGCCAAACTCCTGGCGGGGGGAAAGGGACCCAGAACTTC. Its translation: CTISQTPGGGKGTQNF. The V and J genes are TRBV11-2 and TRBJ2-5, with 8 positions matching TRBD2. The germline V gene has CDR1 SGHAT and CDR2 FQNNGV. This CDR3 region has 16 residues.

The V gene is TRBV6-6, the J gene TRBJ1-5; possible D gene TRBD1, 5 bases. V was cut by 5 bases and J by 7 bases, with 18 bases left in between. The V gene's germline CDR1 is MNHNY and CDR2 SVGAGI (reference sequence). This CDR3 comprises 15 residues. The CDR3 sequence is CASSLSPTAGQPQHF. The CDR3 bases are TGTGCCAGCAGTCTAAGTCCGACAGCGGGACAGCCCCAGCATTTT.

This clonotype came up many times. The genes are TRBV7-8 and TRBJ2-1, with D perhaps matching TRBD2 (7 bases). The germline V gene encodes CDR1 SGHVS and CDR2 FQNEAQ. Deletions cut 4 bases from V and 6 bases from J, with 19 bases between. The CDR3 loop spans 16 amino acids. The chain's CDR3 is CASSSDSRGAANEQFF. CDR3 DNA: TGTGCCAGCAGCTCTGATAGCCGGGGGGCGGCCAATGAGCAGTTCTTC. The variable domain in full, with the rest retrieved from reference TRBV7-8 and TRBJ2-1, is GAGVSQSPRYKVAKRGQDVALRCDPISGHVSLFWYQQALGQGPEFLTYFQNEAQLDKSGLPSDRFFAERPEGSVSTLKIQRTQQEDSAVYLCASSSDSRGAANEQFFGPGTRLTVL.

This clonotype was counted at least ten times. CDR3 residues: CASSAHRGRSDTQYF. The CDR3 DNA is TGTGCCAGCAGCGCGCACAGGGGGCGCTCAGATACGCAGTATTTT. This sequence joins TRBV11-2 and TRBJ2-3; 9 positions agree with TRBD1. Germline lookup yields CDR1 SGHAT and CDR2 FQNNGV. The CDR3 extends over 15 amino acids. The ends lost 5 bases at V and 4 bases at J; junction bases unmatched: 7.

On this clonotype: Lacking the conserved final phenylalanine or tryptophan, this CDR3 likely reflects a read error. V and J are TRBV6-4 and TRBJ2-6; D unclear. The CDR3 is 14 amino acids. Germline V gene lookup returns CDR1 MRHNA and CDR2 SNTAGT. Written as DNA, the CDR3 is TGTGCCAGTAGTGACAACTCTGGGGCCAACGTCCTGACTTCC. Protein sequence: CASSDNSGANVLTS.

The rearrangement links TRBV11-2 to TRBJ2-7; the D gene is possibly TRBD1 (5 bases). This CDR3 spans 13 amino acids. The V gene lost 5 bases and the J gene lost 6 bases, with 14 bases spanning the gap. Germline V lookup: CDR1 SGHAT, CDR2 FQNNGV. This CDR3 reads CASSTQVGSEQYF. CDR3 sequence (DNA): TGTGCCAGCAGCACACAGGTCGGAAGCGAGCAGTACTTC.

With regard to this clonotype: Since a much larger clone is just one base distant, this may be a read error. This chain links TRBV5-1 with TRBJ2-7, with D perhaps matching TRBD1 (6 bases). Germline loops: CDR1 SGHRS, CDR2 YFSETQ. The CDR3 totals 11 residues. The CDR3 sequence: CTSSRDREQYF. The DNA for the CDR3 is TGCACCAGCAGTCGTGACAGGGAGCAGTACTTC.

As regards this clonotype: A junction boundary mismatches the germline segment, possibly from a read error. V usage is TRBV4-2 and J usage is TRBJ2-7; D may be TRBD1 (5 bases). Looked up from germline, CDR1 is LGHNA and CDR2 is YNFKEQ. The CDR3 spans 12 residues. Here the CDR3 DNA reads TGTGCCAACAGCCAAGGGGCCCATGAGCAGTACTTC. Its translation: CANSQGAHEQYF.

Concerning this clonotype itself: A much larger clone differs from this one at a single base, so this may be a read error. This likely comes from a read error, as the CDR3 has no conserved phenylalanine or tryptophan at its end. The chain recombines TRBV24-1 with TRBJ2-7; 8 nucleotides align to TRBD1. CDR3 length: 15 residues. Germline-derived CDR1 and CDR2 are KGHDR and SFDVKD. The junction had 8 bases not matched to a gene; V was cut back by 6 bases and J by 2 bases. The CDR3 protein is CATSTSRGPTYEQYS. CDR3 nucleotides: TGTGCCACCAGTACGAGCAGGGGGCCCACCTACGAGCAGTACTCC.

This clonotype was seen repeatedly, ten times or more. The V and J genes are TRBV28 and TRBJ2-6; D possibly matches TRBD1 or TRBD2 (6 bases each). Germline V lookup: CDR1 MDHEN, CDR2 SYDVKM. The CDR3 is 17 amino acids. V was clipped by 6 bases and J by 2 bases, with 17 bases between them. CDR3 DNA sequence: TGTGCCAGCAGCCGTTCTTTGGGGGGCACTGGGGCCAACGTCCTGACTTTC. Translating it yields CASSRSLGGTGANVLTF.

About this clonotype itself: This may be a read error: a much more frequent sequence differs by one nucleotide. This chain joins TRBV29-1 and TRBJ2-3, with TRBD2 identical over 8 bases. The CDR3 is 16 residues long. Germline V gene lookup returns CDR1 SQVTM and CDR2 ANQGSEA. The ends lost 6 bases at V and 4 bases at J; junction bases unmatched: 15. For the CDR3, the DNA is TGCAGCGTCCGGGGACTAGTGGGAGGGAGGGCAGATACGCAGTATTTT. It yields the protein CSVRGLVGGRADTQYF.

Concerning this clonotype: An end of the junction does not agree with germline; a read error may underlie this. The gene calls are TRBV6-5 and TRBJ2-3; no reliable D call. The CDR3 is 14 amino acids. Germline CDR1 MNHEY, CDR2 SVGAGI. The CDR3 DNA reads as TGTGCCAATAGTTTAAACTGGGGTACAGATACGCAGTGTTTT. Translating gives CANSLNWGTDTQCF.

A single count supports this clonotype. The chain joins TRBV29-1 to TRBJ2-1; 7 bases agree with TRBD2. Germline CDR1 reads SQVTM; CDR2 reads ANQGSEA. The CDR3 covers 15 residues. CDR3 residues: CSVEGPAGAPYEQFF. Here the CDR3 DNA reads TGCAGTGTCGAGGGTCCGGCGGGAGCTCCCTATGAGCAGTTCTTC.

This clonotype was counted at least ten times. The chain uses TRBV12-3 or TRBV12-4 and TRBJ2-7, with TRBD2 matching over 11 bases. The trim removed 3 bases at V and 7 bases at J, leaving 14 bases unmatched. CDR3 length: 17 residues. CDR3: CASSFTGTSGRLGEQYF. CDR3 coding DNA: TGTGCCAGCAGTTTTACAGGGACTAGCGGACGTCTGGGGGAGCAGTACTTC.

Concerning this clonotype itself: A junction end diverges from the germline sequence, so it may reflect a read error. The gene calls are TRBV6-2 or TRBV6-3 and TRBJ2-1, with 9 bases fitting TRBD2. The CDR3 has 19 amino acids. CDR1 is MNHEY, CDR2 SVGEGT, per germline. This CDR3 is CASSPDGGRVSLLPNEQLF. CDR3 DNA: TGTGCCAGCAGCCCCGATGGCGGGAGGGTCTCGCTTCTGCCAAATGAGCAGTTATTC.

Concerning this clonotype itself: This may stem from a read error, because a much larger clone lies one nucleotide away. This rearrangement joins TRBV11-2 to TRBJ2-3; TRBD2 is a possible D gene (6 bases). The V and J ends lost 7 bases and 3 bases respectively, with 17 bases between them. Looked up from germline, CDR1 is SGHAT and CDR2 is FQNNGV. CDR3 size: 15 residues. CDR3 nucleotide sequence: TGTGCCAGCACCGCCGGGAGAGTATCTACAGATACGCAGTATTTT. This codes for CASTAGRVSTDTQYF.

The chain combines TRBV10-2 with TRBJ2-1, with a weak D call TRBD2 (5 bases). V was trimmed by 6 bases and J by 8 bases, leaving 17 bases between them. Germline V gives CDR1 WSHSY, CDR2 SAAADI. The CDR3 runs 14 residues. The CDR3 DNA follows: TGCGCCAGCAGCGAGGGCAGGTTACTCGATGAGCAGTTCTTC. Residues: CASSEGRLLDEQFF.

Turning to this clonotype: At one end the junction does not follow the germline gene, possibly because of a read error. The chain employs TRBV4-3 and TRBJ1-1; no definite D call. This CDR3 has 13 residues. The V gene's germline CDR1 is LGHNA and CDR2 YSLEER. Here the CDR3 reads CANSRYMNTEAFF. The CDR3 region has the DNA TGCGCCAACAGCCGATACATGAACACTGAAGCTTTCTTT.

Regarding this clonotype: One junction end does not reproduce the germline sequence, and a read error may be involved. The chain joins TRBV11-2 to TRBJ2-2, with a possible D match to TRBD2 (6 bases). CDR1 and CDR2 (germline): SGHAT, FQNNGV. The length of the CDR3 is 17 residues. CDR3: CASSLELGGANTWELPF. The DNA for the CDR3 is TGTGCCAGCAGCTTAGAATTAGGAGGGGCGAACACCTGGGAGCTGCCTTTT.

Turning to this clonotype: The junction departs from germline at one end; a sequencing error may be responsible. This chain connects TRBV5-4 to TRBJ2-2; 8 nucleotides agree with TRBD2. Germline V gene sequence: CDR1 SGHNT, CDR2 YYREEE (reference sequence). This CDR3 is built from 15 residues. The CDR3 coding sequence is TGTGCAAGCAGCTCGACTAGCGCGGACATCGGGGAGCTGTTTTTT. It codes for CASSSTSADIGELFF.

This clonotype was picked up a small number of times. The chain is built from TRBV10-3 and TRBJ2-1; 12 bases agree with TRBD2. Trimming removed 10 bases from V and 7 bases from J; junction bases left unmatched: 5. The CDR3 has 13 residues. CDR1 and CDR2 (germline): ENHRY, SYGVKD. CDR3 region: CATAGTSGNEQFF. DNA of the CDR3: TGTGCCACCGCCGGGACTAGCGGGAATGAGCAGTTCTTC.

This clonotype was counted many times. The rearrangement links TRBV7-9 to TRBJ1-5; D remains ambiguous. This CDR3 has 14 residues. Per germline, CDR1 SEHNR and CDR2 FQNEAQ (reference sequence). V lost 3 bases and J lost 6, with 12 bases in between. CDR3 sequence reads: CASSLEEGSQPQHF. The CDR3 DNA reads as TGTGCCAGCAGCTTGGAGGAGGGAAGTCAGCCCCAGCATTTT.

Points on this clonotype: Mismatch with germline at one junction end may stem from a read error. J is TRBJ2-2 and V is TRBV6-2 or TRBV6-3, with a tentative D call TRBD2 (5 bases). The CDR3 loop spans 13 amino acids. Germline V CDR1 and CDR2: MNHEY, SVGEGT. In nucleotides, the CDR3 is TGTGCCAGCAGAGGCAGAAATACCGGGGAGCTGCTTTTT. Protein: CASRGRNTGELLF.